The rows below give T cell receptor beta chains drawn from one sample of a study of tumor-infiltrating lymphocytes in primary liver carcinoma. TCRdb passed the multiplex PCR reads through MiXCR, listing each CDR3 protein once. The sample lists about 320,000 distinct CDR3 sequences, approximately 65% seen once, with roughly 9% in the top ten. Material for sequencing was peripheral blood. The receptors stem from a man aged 40-49 years with primary liver carcinoma and hepatitis B virus infection. CDR3s include the opening cysteine and the closing phenylalanine or tryptophan. Fields, in order: clone size, J gene, D gene, V gene, CDR3 DNA, CDR3 protein. D genes are given only for firm matches. The size entry is marked missing in some rows and otherwise reads once, few, many or a size class.

abundance: many
j_gene: TRBJ2-1
d_gene: TRBD2
v_gene: TRBV29-1
CDR3nt: TGCAGCGACACTAGCGGGGCGGGCAATGAGCAGTTCTTC
CDR3aa: CSDTSGAGNEQFF

abundance: NA
j_gene: TRBJ2-3
d_gene: TRBD2
v_gene: TRBV28
CDR3nt: TGTGCCAGCAGTTTAGCGGGAGTTTTGAAAGATATGCAGTATTTT
CDR3aa: CASSLAGVLKDMQYF

abundance: NA
j_gene: TRBJ2-5
d_gene: NA
v_gene: TRBV29-1
CDR3nt: TGCACCATTATGACGTCTGGCGGGGAGACCCAGTACTTC
CDR3aa: CTIMTSGGETQYF

abundance: few
j_gene: TRBJ2-1
d_gene: NA
v_gene: TRBV5-6
CDR3nt: TGTGCCAGCGGGGATTTTGGGAATGAGCAGTTCTTC
CDR3aa: CASGDFGNEQFF

abundance: NA
j_gene: TRBJ2-3
d_gene: TRBD1
v_gene: TRBV11-3
CDR3nt: TGTGCCAGCAGCTCCCGGACATGGACAGGGGGGATCGACACAGATATGCAGTATTTT
CDR3aa: CASSSRTWTGGIDTDMQYF

abundance: NA
j_gene: TRBJ2-7
d_gene: NA
v_gene: TRBV29-1
CDR3nt: TGCAGCGTCGATGGGGACAACGACTACGAACAGTACTTC
CDR3aa: CSVDGDNDYEQYF

abundance: NA
j_gene: TRBJ2-4
d_gene: NA
v_gene: TRBV2
CDR3nt: TGTGCCAGCAGTGAAGTCAGAGCCAAAAACATTCAGTACTTC
CDR3aa: CASSEVRAKNIQYF

abundance: many
j_gene: TRBJ2-1
d_gene: TRBD2
v_gene: TRBV13
CDR3nt: TGTGCCAGCAGCTCTCCGGGGAGCGGGGGCTACAATGAGCAGTTCTTC
CDR3aa: CASSSPGSGGYNEQFF

abundance: many
j_gene: TRBJ2-3
d_gene: NA
v_gene: TRBV6-6
CDR3nt: TGTGCCATCCTCCCTCTAGGGGTGGGAAAAACAGATACGCAGTATTTT
CDR3aa: CAILPLGVGKTDTQYF

abundance: NA
j_gene: TRBJ2-3
d_gene: TRBD2
v_gene: TRBV11-1
CDR3nt: TGTGCCAGCAGCCTGGGTCAAGCGGGAGGGCGGGACATGCAGTATTTT
CDR3aa: CASSLGQAGGRDMQYF

abundance: NA
j_gene: TRBJ2-5
d_gene: NA
v_gene: TRBV29-1
CDR3nt: TGCTGCGCTGGGGCTTGGCGTGAAGAGACCCAGTACTTC
CDR3aa: CCAGAWREETQYF

abundance: NA
j_gene: TRBJ1-2
d_gene: NA
v_gene: TRBV12-3/TRBV12-4
CDR3nt: TGTGCCAGCAACCAAAGACAGGCAGCATCCCGTAATTATGGCTACACCTTC
CDR3aa: CASNQRQAASRNYGYTF

abundance: NA
j_gene: TRBJ2-1
d_gene: TRBD2
v_gene: TRBV18
CDR3nt: TGTGCCAGCTCACCACCGTTTGGCGGGAGTATCGATGAGCATTTCTTC
CDR3aa: CASSPPFGGSIDEHFF

abundance: NA
j_gene: TRBJ2-4
d_gene: TRBD1
v_gene: TRBV6-1
CDR3nt: TGTGCCAACAGTGCCACAGGGGGATTCGGCAAAAACATTCAGTACTTC
CDR3aa: CANSATGGFGKNIQYF